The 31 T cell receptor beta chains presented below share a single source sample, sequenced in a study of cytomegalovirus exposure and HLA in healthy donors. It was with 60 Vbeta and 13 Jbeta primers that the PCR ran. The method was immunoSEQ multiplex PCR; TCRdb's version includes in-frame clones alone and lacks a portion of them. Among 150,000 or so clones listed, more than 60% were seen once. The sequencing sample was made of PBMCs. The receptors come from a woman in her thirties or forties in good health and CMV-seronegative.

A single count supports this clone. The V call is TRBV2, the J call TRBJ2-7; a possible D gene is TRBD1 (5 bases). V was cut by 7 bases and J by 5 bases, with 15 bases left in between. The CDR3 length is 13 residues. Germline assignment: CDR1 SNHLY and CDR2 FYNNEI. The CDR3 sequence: CASMSQGWDEQYF. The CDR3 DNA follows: TGTGCCAGCATGTCGCAGGGTTGGGACGAGCAGTACTTC. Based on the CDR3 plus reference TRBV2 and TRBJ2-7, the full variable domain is EPEVTQTPSHQVTQMGQEVILRCVPISNHLYFYWYRQILGQKVEFLVSFYNNEISEKSEIFDDQFSVERPDGSNFTLKIRSTKLEDSAMYFCASMSQGWDEQYFGPGTRLTVT.

The CDR3 here is CSVDGTGGYGYTF. The CDR3 DNA reads TGCAGCGTAGACGGGACAGGGGGCTATGGCTACACCTTC. The chain carries TRBV29-1 and TRBJ1-2; the match to TRBD1 covers 11 bases. The germline CDR1 and CDR2 sequences are SQVTM and ANQGSEA. The length of the CDR3 is 13 residues. V trimming: 6 bases; J trimming: 4 bases; junction bases outside the gene matches: 4. Full variable domain (remainder filled in from reference TRBV29-1 and TRBJ1-2): SAVISQKPSRDICQRGTSLTIQCQVDSQVTMMFWYRQQPGQSLTLIATANQGSEATYESGFVIDKFPISRPNLTFSTLTVSNMSPEDSSIYLCSVDGTGGYGYTFGSGTRLTVV.

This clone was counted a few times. CDR3 region: CASSWGGQWEKLFF. The CDR3 DNA reads as TGTGCCAGCAGCTGGGGGGGGCAGTGGGAAAAACTGTTTTTT. The chain combines TRBV7-9 with TRBJ1-4, with a weak D call TRBD1 (6 bases). V was pared by 4 bases and J by 8 bases, with 14 bases between. The germline V gene has CDR1 SEHNR and CDR2 FQNEAQ (reference sequence). The CDR3 spans 14 residues.

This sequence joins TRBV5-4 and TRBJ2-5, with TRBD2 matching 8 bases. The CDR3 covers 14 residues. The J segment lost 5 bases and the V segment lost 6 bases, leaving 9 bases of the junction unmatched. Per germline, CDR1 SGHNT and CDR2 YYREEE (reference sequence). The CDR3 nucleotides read TGTGCCAGCACTCGCCTCGGGGGGGGCGAGACCCAGTACTTC. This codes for CASTRLGGGETQYF. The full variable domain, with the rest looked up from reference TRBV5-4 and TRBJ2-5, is ETGVTQSPTHLIKTRGQQVTLRCSSQSGHNTVSWYQQALGQGPQFIFQYYREEENGRGNFPPRFSGLQFPNYSSELNVNALELDDSALYLCASTRLGGGETQYFGPGTRLLVL.

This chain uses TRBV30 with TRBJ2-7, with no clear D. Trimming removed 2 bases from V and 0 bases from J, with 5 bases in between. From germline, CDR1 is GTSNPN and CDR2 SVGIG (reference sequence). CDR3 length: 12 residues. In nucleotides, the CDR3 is TGTGCCTGGAGTTACAGCTCCTACGAGCAGTACTTC. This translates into CAWSYSSYEQYF.

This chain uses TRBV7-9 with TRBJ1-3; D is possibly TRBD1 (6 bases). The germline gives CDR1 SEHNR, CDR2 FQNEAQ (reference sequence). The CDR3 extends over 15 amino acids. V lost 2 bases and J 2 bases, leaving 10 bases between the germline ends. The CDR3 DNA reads TGTGCCAGCAGCTTAATAACAGGGACTGGAAACACCATATATTTT. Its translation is CASSLITGTGNTIYF.

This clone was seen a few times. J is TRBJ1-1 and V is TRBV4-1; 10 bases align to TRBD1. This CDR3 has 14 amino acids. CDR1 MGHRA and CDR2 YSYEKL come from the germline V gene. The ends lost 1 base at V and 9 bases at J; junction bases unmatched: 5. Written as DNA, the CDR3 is TGCGCCAGCAGCCAAGTCCCGGGACAGGGGCAAGCTTTCTTT. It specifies CASSQVPGQGQAFF.

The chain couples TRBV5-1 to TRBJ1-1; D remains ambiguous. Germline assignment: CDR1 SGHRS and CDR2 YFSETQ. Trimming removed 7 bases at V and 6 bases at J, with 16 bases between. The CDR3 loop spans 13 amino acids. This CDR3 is CASGDIGPSEAFF. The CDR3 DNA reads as TGCGCCAGCGGCGACATTGGTCCCTCTGAAGCTTTCTTT.

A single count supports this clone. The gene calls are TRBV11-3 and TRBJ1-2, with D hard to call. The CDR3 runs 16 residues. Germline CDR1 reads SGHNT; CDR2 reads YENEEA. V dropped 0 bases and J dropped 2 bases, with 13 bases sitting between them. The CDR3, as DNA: TGTGCCAGCAGCTTAGATGCGCGGACGGGGAACTATGGCTACACCTTC. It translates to CASSLDARTGNYGYTF. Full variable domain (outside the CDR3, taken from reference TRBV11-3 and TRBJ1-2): EAGVVQSPRYKIIEKKQPVAFWCNPISGHNTLYWYLQNLGQGPELLIRYENEEAVDDSQLPKDRFSAERLKGVDSTLKIQPAELGDSAVYLCASSLDARTGNYGYTFGSGTRLTVV.

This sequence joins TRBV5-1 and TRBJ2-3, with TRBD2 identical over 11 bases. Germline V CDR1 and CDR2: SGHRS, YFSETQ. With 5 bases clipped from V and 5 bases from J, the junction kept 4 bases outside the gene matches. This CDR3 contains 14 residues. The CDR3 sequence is CASSSGGAEDTQYF. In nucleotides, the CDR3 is TGCGCCAGCAGTAGCGGGGGGGCTGAAGATACGCAGTATTTT.

The DNA of the CDR3 is TGCGCCAGCAGCGCTCGGTTTAACTACGAGCAGTACTTC. This encodes CASSARFNYEQYF. This chain connects TRBV5-1 to TRBJ2-7, with D hard to call. The CDR3 runs to 13 residues. Germline V CDR1 and CDR2: SGHRS, YFSETQ. V gave up 4 bases and J gave up 3 bases, with 11 bases separating them. Full variable domain (rest looked up from reference TRBV5-1 and TRBJ2-7): KAGVTQTPRYLIKTRGQQVTLSCSPISGHRSVSWYQQTPGQGLQFLFEYFSETQRNKGNFPGRFSGRQFSNSRSEMNVSTLELGDSALYLCASSARFNYEQYFGPGTRLTVT.

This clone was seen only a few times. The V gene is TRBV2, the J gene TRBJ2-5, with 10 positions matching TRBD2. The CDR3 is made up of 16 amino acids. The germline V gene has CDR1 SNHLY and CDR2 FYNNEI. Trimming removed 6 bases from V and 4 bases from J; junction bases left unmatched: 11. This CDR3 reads CASRLRAGGLGETQYF. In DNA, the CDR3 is TGTGCCAGCAGGCTCCGAGCGGGAGGGCTAGGAGAGACCCAGTACTTC.

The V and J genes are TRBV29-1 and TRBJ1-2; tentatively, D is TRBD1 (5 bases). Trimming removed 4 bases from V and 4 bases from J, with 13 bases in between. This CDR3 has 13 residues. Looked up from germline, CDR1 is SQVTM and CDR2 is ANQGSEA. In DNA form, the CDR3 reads TGCAGCGTTGCCACACAGGCCGGCTATGGCTACACCTTC. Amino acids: CSVATQAGYGYTF.

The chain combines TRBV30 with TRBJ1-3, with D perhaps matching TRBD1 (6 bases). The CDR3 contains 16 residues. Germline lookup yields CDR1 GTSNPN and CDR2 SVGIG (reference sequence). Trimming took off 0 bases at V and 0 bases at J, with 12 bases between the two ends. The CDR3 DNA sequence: TGTGCCTGGAGTGTGGGGAACAGGGTCTCTGGAAACACCATATATTTT. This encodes CAWSVGNRVSGNTIYF.

In DNA, the CDR3 is TGCAGCGTTGCACTACCGGGACAACATAGCAATCAGCCCCAGCATTTT. Its protein product is CSVALPGQHSNQPQHF. This chain connects TRBV29-1 to TRBJ1-5; a possible D gene is TRBD1 (6 bases). The germline V and J ends were trimmed by 4 bases and 0 bases, with 16 bases remaining between them. The germline gives CDR1 SQVTM, CDR2 ANQGSEA. The CDR3 extends over 16 amino acids.

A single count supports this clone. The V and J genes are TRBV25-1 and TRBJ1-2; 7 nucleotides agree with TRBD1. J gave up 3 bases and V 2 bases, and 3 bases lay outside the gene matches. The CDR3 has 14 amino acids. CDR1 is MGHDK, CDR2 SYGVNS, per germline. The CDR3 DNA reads TGTGCCAGCAGTGAACTAGGACAGGACTATGGCTACACCTTC. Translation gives CASSELGQDYGYTF.

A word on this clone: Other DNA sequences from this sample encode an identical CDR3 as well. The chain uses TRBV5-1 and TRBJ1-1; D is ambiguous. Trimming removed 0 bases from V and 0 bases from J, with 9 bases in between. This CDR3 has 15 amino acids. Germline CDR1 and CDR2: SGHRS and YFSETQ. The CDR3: CASSLVPGLNTEAFF. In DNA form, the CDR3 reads TGCGCCAGCAGCTTGGTACCGGGGTTGAACACTGAAGCTTTCTTT.

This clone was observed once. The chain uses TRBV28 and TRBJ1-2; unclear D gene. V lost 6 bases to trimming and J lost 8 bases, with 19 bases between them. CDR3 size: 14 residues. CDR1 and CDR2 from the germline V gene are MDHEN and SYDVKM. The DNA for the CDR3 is TGTGCCAGCAGGGATAGCCTACTGAGAGGCGGCTACACCTTC. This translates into CASRDSLLRGGYTF.

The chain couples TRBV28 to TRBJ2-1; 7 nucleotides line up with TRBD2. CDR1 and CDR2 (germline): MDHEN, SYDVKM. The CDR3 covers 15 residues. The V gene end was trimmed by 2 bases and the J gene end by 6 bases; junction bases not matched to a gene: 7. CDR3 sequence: CASSLSGGGLNEQFF. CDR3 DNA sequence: TGTGCCAGCAGTTTAAGTGGGGGGGGACTCAATGAGCAGTTCTTC.

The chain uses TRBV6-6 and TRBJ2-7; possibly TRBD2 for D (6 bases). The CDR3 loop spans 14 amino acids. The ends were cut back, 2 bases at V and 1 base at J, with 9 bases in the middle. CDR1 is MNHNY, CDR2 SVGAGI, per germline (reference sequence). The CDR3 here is CASSYGGKSYEQYF. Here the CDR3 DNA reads TGTGCCAGCAGTTACGGGGGGAAGTCCTACGAGCAGTACTTC.

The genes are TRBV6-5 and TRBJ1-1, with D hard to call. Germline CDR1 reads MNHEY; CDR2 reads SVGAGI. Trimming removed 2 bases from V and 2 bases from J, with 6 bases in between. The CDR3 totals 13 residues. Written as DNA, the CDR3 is TGTGCCAGCAGTTACGGGAGTAACACTGAAGCTTTCTTT. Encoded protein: CASSYGSNTEAFF.

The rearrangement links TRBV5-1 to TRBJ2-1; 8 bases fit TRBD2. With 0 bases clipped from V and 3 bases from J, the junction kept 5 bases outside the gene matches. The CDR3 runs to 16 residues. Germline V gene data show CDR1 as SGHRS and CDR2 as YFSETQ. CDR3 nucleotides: TGCGCCAGCAGCTTGGCCGCGGGGGGCGTCTACAATGAGCAGTTCTTC. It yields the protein CASSLAAGGVYNEQFF.

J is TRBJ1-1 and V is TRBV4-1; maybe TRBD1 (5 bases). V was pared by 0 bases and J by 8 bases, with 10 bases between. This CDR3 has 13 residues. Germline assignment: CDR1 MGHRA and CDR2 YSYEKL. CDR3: CASSQEGHREAFF. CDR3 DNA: TGCGCCAGCAGCCAAGAGGGGCACAGGGAAGCTTTCTTT.

The CDR3 nucleotides are TGTGCCAGCAGCACGGACTCTACCTATGGCTACACCTTC. Protein: CASSTDSTYGYTF. This sequence joins TRBV21-1 and TRBJ1-2. TRBV21-1 is reported as a pseudogene. The CDR3 spans 13 residues.

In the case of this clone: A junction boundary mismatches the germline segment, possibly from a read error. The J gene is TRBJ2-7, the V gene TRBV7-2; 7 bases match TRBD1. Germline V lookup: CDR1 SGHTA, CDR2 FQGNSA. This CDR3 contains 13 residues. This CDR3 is CASSPKRGTEINF. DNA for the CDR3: TGTGCCAGCAGCCCGAAACGAGGGACAGAGATCAACTTC.

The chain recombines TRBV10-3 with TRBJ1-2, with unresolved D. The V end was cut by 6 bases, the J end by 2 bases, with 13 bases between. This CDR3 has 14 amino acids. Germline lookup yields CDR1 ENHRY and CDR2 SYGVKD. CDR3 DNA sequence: TGTGCCATCAGAGCGGACGGGAACAACTATGGCTACACCTTC. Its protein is CAIRADGNNYGYTF.

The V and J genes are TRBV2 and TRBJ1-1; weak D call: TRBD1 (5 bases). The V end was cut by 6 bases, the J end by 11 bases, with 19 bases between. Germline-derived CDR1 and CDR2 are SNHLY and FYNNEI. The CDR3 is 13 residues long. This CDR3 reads CASSDSGGTSAFF. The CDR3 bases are TGTGCCAGCAGCGATTCCGGAGGGACGTCGGCTTTCTTT.

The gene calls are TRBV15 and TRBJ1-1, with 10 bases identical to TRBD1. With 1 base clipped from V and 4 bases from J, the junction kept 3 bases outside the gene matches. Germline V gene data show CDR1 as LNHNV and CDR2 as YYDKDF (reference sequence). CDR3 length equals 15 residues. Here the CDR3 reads CATSRARTGGTEAFF. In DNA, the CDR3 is TGTGCCACCAGCAGAGCAAGGACAGGGGGCACTGAAGCTTTCTTT.

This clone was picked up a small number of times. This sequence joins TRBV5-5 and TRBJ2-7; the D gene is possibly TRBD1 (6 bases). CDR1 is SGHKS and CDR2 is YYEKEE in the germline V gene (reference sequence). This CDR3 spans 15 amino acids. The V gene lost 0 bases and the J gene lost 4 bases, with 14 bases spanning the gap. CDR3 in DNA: TGTGCCAGCAGCTTGGCCATGGACAGCAGGTACGAGCAGTACTTC. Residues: CASSLAMDSRYEQYF.

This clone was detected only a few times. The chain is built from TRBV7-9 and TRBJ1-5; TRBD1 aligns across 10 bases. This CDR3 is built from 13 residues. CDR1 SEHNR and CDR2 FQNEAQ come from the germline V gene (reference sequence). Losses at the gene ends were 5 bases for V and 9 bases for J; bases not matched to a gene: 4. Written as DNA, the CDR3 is TGTGCCAGCAGCCAGACAGGGGGCGGGCCCCAGCATTTT. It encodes CASSQTGGGPQHF. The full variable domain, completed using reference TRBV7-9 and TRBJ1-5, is DTGVSQNPRHKITKRGQNVTFRCDPISEHNRLYWYRQTLGQGPEFLTYFQNEAQLEKSRLLSDRFSAERPKGSFSTLEIQRTEQGDSAMYLCASSQTGGGPQHFGDGTRLSIL.

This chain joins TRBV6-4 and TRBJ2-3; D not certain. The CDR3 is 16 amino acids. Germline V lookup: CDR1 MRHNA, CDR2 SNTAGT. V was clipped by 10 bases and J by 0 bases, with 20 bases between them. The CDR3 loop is CATISRDTASTDTQYF. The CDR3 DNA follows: TGTGCCACCATCTCCCGAGACACTGCTAGCACAGATACGCAGTATTTT.